This is a list of T cell receptor beta chains from one sample in a study of OX40 agonist ivuxolimab in advanced cancers. Libraries were prepared by immunoSEQ multiplex PCR; TCRdb keeps only in-frame clonotypes and omits some of them. The sample lists some 80,000 clones; 85% to 90% were seen once. Sequencing used CD4+ or CD8+ T cells sorted from blood, obtained in a trial of the OX40 agonist ivuxolimab. The receptors were sampled from an adult with an advanced solid tumor such as melanoma, head and neck, liver or kidney cancer. The CDR3 runs from the conserved cysteine through the conserved F or W. The order of the fields is J gene, V gene, CDR3 protein.

J gene: TRBJ2-5
V gene: TRBV10-1
CDR3 protein: CASSAGTAGGQETQYF

J gene: TRBJ2-7
V gene: TRBV23-1
CDR3 protein: CASSQYPQLFYEQYF

J gene: TRBJ1-6
V gene: TRBV10-1
CDR3 protein: CASSRDRGSPLHF

J gene: TRBJ2-3
V gene: TRBV30
CDR3 protein: CAWSVGFGHGYTDTQYF

J gene: TRBJ1-1
V gene: TRBV25-1
CDR3 protein: CASSDRDSSGGTEAFF

J gene: TRBJ1-5
V gene: TRBV29-1
CDR3 protein: CSVGTGDNQPQHF

J gene: TRBJ2-1
V gene: TRBV6-5
CDR3 protein: CASSYERGSYNEQFF

J gene: TRBJ1-3
V gene: TRBV6-5
CDR3 protein: CASSAGQGGGNTIYF

J gene: TRBJ1-2
V gene: TRBV6-5
CDR3 protein: CASSLQGGPYGYTF

J gene: TRBJ2-2
V gene: TRBV7-2
CDR3 protein: CASSLGFGDAGELFF

J gene: TRBJ1-1
V gene: TRBV9
CDR3 protein: CASSVLGGTEAFF

J gene: TRBJ2-3
V gene: TRBV5-1
CDR3 protein: CASNQGGAMSTDTQYF

J gene: TRBJ1-1
V gene: TRBV14
CDR3 protein: CASSLRVRASAEAFF

J gene: TRBJ2-5
V gene: TRBV2
CDR3 protein: CASSREGAGETQYF

J gene: TRBJ1-1
V gene: TRBV6-5
CDR3 protein: CASTSRPPDGAAFF

J gene: TRBJ2-1
V gene: TRBV5-4
CDR3 protein: CASSPGTNPDNEQFF

J gene: TRBJ2-1
V gene: TRBV23-1
CDR3 protein: CASSQLGPYNEQFF

J gene: TRBJ1-3
V gene: TRBV18
CDR3 protein: CASSLGQVGGNTIYF

J gene: TRBJ1-2
V gene: TRBV30
CDR3 protein: CAWRGDALYGYTF

J gene: TRBJ1-1
V gene: TRBV28
CDR3 protein: CASSLGQANTEAFF

J gene: TRBJ1-3
V gene: TRBV7-2
CDR3 protein: CASSLVGASGNTIYF

J gene: TRBJ1-2
V gene: TRBV2
CDR3 protein: CAKTTGGFYGYTF

J gene: TRBJ1-5
V gene: TRBV5-1
CDR3 protein: CASSLDGESNQPQHF

J gene: TRBJ2-3
V gene: TRBV7-8
CDR3 protein: CASGRGLTDTQYF

J gene: TRBJ1-2
V gene: TRBV30
CDR3 protein: CAWSQEGGYTF

J gene: TRBJ1-1
V gene: TRBV7-9
CDR3 protein: CASSAIDRRSEAFF

J gene: TRBJ1-1
V gene: TRBV6-5
CDR3 protein: CASSLGGNTEAFF

J gene: TRBJ2-3
V gene: TRBV6-6
CDR3 protein: CASSTGLDTQYF

J gene: TRBJ2-1
V gene: TRBV5-1
CDR3 protein: CASSFLNEQFF

J gene: TRBJ2-3
V gene: TRBV29-1
CDR3 protein: CSVAFRHTDTQYF

J gene: TRBJ1-3
V gene: TRBV21-1
CDR3 protein: CASSNHFGTENATGNTIYF

J gene: TRBJ2-2
V gene: TRBV7-2
CDR3 protein: CASSLKDGTGELFF

J gene: TRBJ2-6
V gene: TRBV9
CDR3 protein: CASKAGAVSGANVLTF

J gene: TRBJ2-5
V gene: TRBV30
CDR3 protein: CAWSVFGQSQNF

J gene: TRBJ1-2
V gene: TRBV5-1
CDR3 protein: CASSSGTGNYGYTF

J gene: TRBJ2-1
V gene: TRBV11-2
CDR3 protein: CASSLTSGNNEQFF

J gene: TRBJ1-5
V gene: TRBV27
CDR3 protein: CASSLGRGSNQPQHF

J gene: TRBJ1-4
V gene: TRBV19
CDR3 protein: CASRHGQRTEKLFF

J gene: TRBJ2-1
V gene: TRBV18
CDR3 protein: CASSPALSRASYNEQFF

J gene: TRBJ1-2
V gene: TRBV5-1
CDR3 protein: CASSLGYYGYTF

J gene: TRBJ2-2
V gene: TRBV18
CDR3 protein: CASSTGTANTGELFF

J gene: TRBJ2-4
V gene: TRBV19
CDR3 protein: CASSSGGTKNIQYF

J gene: TRBJ1-4
V gene: TRBV9
CDR3 protein: CASSVVAGSEKLFF

J gene: TRBJ2-7
V gene: TRBV7-7
CDR3 protein: CASSLGLGGVYEQYF

J gene: TRBJ2-3
V gene: TRBV7-9
CDR3 protein: CASSPRTGIVTDTQYF

J gene: TRBJ2-7
V gene: TRBV6-1
CDR3 protein: CASRSETLSSYEQYF

J gene: TRBJ2-3
V gene: TRBV7-3
CDR3 protein: CASSLGGATDTQYF

J gene: TRBJ2-7
V gene: TRBV7-2
CDR3 protein: CASSLGGGVYEQYF

J gene: TRBJ2-2
V gene: TRBV27
CDR3 protein: CASSSPTRVVTGELFF

J gene: TRBJ2-1
V gene: TRBV5-6
CDR3 protein: CASSFDRGVPSYNEQFF

J gene: TRBJ1-5
V gene: TRBV19
CDR3 protein: CASSPASNQPQHF

J gene: TRBJ1-3
V gene: TRBV7-9
CDR3 protein: CASSLGGASGNTIYF

J gene: TRBJ2-1
V gene: TRBV9
CDR3 protein: CASSVGFGRGNEQFF